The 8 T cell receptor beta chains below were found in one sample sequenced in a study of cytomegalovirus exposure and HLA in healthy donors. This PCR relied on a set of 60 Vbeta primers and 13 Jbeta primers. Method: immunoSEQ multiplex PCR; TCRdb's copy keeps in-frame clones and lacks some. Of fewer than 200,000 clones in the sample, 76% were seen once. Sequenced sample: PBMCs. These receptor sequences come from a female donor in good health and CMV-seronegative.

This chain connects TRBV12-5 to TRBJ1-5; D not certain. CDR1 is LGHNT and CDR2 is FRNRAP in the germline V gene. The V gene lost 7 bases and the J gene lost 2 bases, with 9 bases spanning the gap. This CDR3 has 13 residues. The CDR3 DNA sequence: TGTGCTAGTGTTGGCGAGGGCAATCAGCCCCAGCATTTT. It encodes CASVGEGNQPQHF.

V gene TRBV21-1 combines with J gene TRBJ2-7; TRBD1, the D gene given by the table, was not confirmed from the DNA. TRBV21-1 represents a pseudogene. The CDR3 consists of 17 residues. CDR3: CASSRDRGLWYVYEQYF. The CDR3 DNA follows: TGTGCCAGCAGCCGGGACAGGGGTTTATGGTATGTGTACGAGCAGTACTTC.

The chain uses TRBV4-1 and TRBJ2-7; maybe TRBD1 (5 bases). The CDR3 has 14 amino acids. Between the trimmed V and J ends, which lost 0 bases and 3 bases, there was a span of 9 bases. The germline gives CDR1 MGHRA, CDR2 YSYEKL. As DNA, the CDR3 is TGCGCCAGCAGCCAAGACAGGGAATTCTACGAGCAGTACTTC. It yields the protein CASSQDREFYEQYF.

In DNA form, the CDR3 reads TGTGCCAGCCGGACAGGGGGCTTAGGGGAGACCCAGTACTTC. Its protein is CASRTGGLGETQYF. V usage is TRBV6-5 and J usage is TRBJ2-5, with 11 bases aligning to TRBD1. This CDR3 contains 14 residues. Germline lookup yields CDR1 MNHEY and CDR2 SVGAGI. V dropped 8 bases and J dropped 5; count of bases not matched to a gene: 7.

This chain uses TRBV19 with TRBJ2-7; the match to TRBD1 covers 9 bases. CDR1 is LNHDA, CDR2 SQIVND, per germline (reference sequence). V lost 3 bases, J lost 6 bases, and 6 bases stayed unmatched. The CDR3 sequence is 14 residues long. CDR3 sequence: CASSIVGTGREQYF. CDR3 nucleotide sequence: TGTGCCAGTAGTATTGTCGGGACAGGGCGCGAGCAGTACTTC.

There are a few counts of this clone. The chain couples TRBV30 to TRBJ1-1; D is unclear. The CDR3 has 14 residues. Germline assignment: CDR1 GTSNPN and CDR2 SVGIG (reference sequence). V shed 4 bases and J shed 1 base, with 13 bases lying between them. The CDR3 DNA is TGTGCCTGGACATCAGGACTCCAGAACACTGAAGCTTTCTTT. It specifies CAWTSGLQNTEAFF.

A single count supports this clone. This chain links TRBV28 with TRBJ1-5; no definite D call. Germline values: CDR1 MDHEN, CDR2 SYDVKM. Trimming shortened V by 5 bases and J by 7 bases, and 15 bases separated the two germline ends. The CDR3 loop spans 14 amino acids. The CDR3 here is CASSPRLSRQPQHF. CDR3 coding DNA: TGTGCCAGCAGTCCCCGACTGAGTAGACAGCCCCAGCATTTT. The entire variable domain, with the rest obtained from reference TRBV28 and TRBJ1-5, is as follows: DVKVTQSSRYLVKRTGEKVFLECVQDMDHENMFWYRQDPGLGLRLIYFSYDVKMKEKGDIPEGYSVSREKKERFSLILESASTNQTSMYLCASSPRLSRQPQHFGDGTRLSIL.

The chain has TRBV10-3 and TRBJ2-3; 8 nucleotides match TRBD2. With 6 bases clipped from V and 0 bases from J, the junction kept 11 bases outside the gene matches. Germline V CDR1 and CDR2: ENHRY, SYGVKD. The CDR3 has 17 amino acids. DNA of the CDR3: TGTGCCATCAGGACCGGGGGGGGACTCCTTAGCACAGATACGCAGTATTTT. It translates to CAIRTGGGLLSTDTQYF.